This entry describes one TCR beta chain. This entry comes from a study of T cell responses to AZD1222 COVID-19 vaccine. V gave up 6 bases and J gave up 3 bases, with 15 bases separating them. The CDR3 totals 14 residues. The germline CDR1 and CDR2 sequences are MNHEY and SVGAGI. Produced via immunoSEQ multiplex PCR; TCRdb's table is partial and in-frame only. The table includes about 100,000 clones, 85% to 90% detected once. The chain uses TRBV6-5 and TRBJ2-7; D is uncertain. This clonotype was sampled from an adult in good health. The sample here was peripheral blood, taken on day 0 of AZD1222 vaccination. The CDR3 is CASRLEQTGYEQYF. CDR3 coding DNA: TGTGCCAGCAGACTCGAACAAACCGGCTACGAGCAGTACTTC.